The next 19 T cell receptor beta chains were all read from a single sample in a study of shared T cell receptors in the human thymus. The table came from immunoSEQ multiplex PCR; TCRdb's copy has only in-frame clones and leaves some out. Seen here are about 610,000 clones, roughly 90% observed once, and the top ten hold 0.008% to 0.011%. The sample also formed part of further work on human thymus T cells.

The source material was thymocytes. All receptors come from a boy less than two years old with a congenital heart defect.

The gene calls are TRBV4-1 and TRBJ2-1, with TRBD2 matching over 7 bases. CDR3 length equals 18 residues. Per the germline V gene, CDR1 is MGHRA and CDR2 is YSYEKL. With 1 base clipped from V and 5 bases from J, the junction kept 14 bases outside the gene matches. CDR3 loop: CASSQAAGGEGLHNEQFF. CDR3 sequence (DNA): TGCGCCAGCAGCCAAGCGGCTGGAGGGGAGGGGCTCCACAATGAGCAGTTCTTC.

V and J are TRBV7-2 and TRBJ2-6; tentative D call: TRBD1 (6 bases). The CDR3 has 19 residues. The V gene's germline CDR1 is SGHTA and CDR2 FQGNSA. The V and J ends lost 5 bases and 0 bases respectively, with 20 bases between them. The CDR3 DNA reads as TGTGCCAGCAGCGTTTACCGGGACAAGGATTCCTCTGGGGCCAACGTCCTGACTTTC. Translation: CASSVYRDKDSSGANVLTF.

The genes are TRBV10-1 and TRBJ1-5, with D unresolved. This CDR3 has 13 residues. Germline assignment: CDR1 WNHNN and CDR2 SYGVQD (reference sequence). Trimming pared 6 bases from V and 4 bases from J, leaving 10 bases between. CDR3 residues: CASSPDGNQPQHF. As DNA, the CDR3 is TGCGCCAGCAGCCCCGACGGGAATCAGCCCCAGCATTTT.

The chain combines TRBV15 with TRBJ1-5; D gene uncertain. Germline V gene lookup returns CDR1 LNHNV and CDR2 YYDKDF (reference sequence). This CDR3 has 16 residues. The V gene lost 2 bases and the J gene lost 5 bases, with 16 bases spanning the gap. The CDR3 nucleotides are TGTGCCACCAGCAGACGGTTGGGCAGAAGAGATCAGCCCCAGCATTTT. Encoded protein: CATSRRLGRRDQPQHF.

This clone has a single count. This chain links TRBV4-1 with TRBJ1-5, with D possibly TRBD1 on 5 matching bases. Germline CDR1 and CDR2: MGHRA and YSYEKL. The V end was cut by 1 base, the J end by 0 bases, with 10 bases between. The CDR3 length is 16 residues. CDR3 nucleotide sequence: TGCGCCAGCAGCCAAGCCCCGACAGATAGCAATCAGCCCCAGCATTTT. Translated, it gives CASSQAPTDSNQPQHF.

The chain recombines TRBV19 with TRBJ2-6, with D maybe TRBD1 (5 bases). CDR3 size: 18 residues. The V gene lost 7 bases and the J gene lost 1 base, with 20 bases spanning the gap. The germline V gene encodes CDR1 LNHDA and CDR2 SQIVND (reference sequence). The CDR3, as DNA: TGTGCCAGTAATTCCCCGGACACCCCAACGTCTGGGGCCAACGTCCTGACTTTC. It translates to CASNSPDTPTSGANVLTF.

The chain is built from TRBV6-5 and TRBJ1-5, with TRBD1 matching 7 bases. This CDR3 has 15 amino acids. Germline lookup yields CDR1 MNHEY and CDR2 SVGAGI. V lost 7 bases, J lost 4 bases, and 10 bases stayed unmatched. The CDR3: CASIHPGQVNQPQHF. For the CDR3, the DNA is TGTGCCAGCATCCACCCCGGACAGGTTAATCAGCCCCAGCATTTT.

The chain employs TRBV14 and TRBJ2-2, with TRBD2 matching 7 bases. Germline loops: CDR1 SGHDN, CDR2 FVKESK. J gave up 5 bases and V 1 base, and 7 bases lay outside the gene matches. The CDR3 totals 16 residues. The DNA for the CDR3 is TGTGCCAGCAGCCAAGGCATAGCGGGTGAAACCGGGGAGCTGTTTTTT. Amino acids: CASSQGIAGETGELFF. Drawing the rest from reference TRBV14 and TRBJ2-2, the complete variable domain is EAGVTQFPSHSVIEKGQTVTLRCDPISGHDNLYWYRRVMGKEIKFLLHFVKESKQDESGMPNNRFLAERTGGTYSTLKVQPAELEDSGVYFCASSQGIAGETGELFFGEGSRLTVL.

The chain employs TRBV7-5 and TRBJ2-1; the table's D call, TRBD2, was not checked against the DNA. TRBV7-5 is a documented pseudogene. This CDR3 has 16 amino acids. The DNA of the CDR3 is TGTGCCAGAAGCGCCGGTAGCGGGCAACCCTACAATGAGCAGTTCTTC. Its translation: CARSAGSGQPYNEQFF.

This rearrangement joins TRBV7-9 to TRBJ2-3, with 13 bases aligning to TRBD2. Germline loops: CDR1 SEHNR, CDR2 FQNEAQ (reference sequence). The CDR3 length is 19 residues. The V segment lost 5 bases and the J segment 0 bases; nucleotides outside the gene matches: 11. CDR3 amino acids: CASSPSRGLAGTSTDTQYF. In DNA form, the CDR3 reads TGTGCCAGCAGCCCAAGCAGGGGACTAGCGGGGACTAGCACAGATACGCAGTATTTT.

The chain carries TRBV6-5 and TRBJ1-4; 10 nucleotides line up with TRBD1. Germline V CDR1 and CDR2: MNHEY, SVGAGI. This CDR3 region has 14 residues. After removal of 6 bases from V and 8 bases from J, the junction contained 6 bases not matched to a gene. The CDR3 here is CASSYDRGREKLFF. The CDR3 region has the DNA TGTGCCAGCAGCTACGACAGGGGGCGGGAAAAACTGTTTTTT.

This chain links TRBV7-9 with TRBJ2-7; D gene ambiguous. The CDR3 consists of 16 residues. V was clipped by 5 bases and J by 0 bases, with 17 bases between them. CDR1 and CDR2 (germline): SEHNR, FQNEAQ (reference sequence). CDR3 DNA: TGTGCCAGCAGCGATTCGGTGGCACTAACCTCCTACGAGCAGTACTTC. It codes for CASSDSVALTSYEQYF.

This chain links TRBV23-1 with TRBJ2-7; TRBD2 might be the D (6 bases). TRBV23-1 is an ORF; its function is uncertain. V lost 1 base and J lost 3, with 19 bases in between. The CDR3 loop spans 17 amino acids. The CDR3 is CASSQFPLARRGYEQYF. In nucleotides, the CDR3 is TGCGCCAGCAGTCAATTCCCCCTAGCGCGCCGGGGCTACGAGCAGTACTTC.

The CDR3 region is CASSGTAQYF. In DNA form, the CDR3 reads TGTGCCAGCAGCGGGACAGCGCAGTACTTC. The chain employs TRBV28 and TRBJ2-7, with TRBD1 identical over 7 bases. Germline V CDR1 and CDR2: MDHEN, SYDVKM. The trim removed 6 bases at V and 9 bases at J, leaving 2 bases unmatched. CDR3 size: 10 residues.

The sample holds one count of this clone. This chain uses TRBV11-3 with TRBJ2-1; 8 nucleotides align to TRBD1. V shed 4 bases, J shed 2 bases, and the junction held 1 base outside the gene matches. The germline V gene encodes CDR1 SGHNT and CDR2 YENEEA. The CDR3 runs 14 residues. CDR3: CASSSGGAYNEQFF. CDR3 in DNA: TGTGCCAGCAGCTCAGGGGGCGCCTACAATGAGCAGTTCTTC. Using reference TRBV11-3 and TRBJ2-1 for the parts outside the CDR3, the full variable domain is EAGVVQSPRYKIIEKKQPVAFWCNPISGHNTLYWYLQNLGQGPELLIRYENEEAVDDSQLPKDRFSAERLKGVDSTLKIQPAELGDSAVYLCASSSGGAYNEQFFGPGTRLTVL.

The V and J genes are TRBV11-1 and TRBJ2-1, with TRBD2 matching over 7 bases. Losses at the gene ends were 5 bases for V and 8 bases for J; bases not matched to a gene: 15. The CDR3 extends over 16 amino acids. From germline, CDR1 is SGHAT and CDR2 FQDESV (reference sequence). CDR3 loop: CASSPEGRELDYEQFF. Here the CDR3 DNA reads TGTGCCAGCAGCCCAGAGGGGCGGGAGCTAGACTATGAGCAGTTCTTC.

CDR3 sequence: CASSQSSVGSETQYF. The CDR3 DNA sequence: TGCGCCAGCAGCCAGTCTAGCGTTGGGTCCGAGACCCAGTACTTC. This chain connects TRBV4-3 to TRBJ2-5; D may be TRBD2 (6 bases). Germline loops: CDR1 LGHNA, CDR2 YSLEER. Trimming left V 3 bases short and J 5 bases short, with 16 bases between. The CDR3 is made up of 15 amino acids.

This clone was recorded once. This chain uses TRBV5-8 with TRBJ2-3, with 9 bases aligning to TRBD2. V shed 1 base, J shed 1 base, and the junction held 1 base outside the gene matches. The CDR3 totals 15 residues. Germline V gene sequence: CDR1 SGHTS, CDR2 YDEGEE. The DNA for the CDR3 is TGTGCCAGCAGCTTGTTAGCGGGAGGCACAGATACGCAGTATTTT. Amino acid sequence: CASSLLAGGTDTQYF. Full variable domain (rest looked up from reference TRBV5-8 and TRBJ2-3): EAGVTQSPTHLIKTRGQQATLRCSPISGHTSVYWYQQALGLGLQFLLWYDEGEERNRGNFPPRFSGRQFPNYSSELNVNALELEDSALYLCASSLLAGGTDTQYFGPGTRLTVL.

The chain combines TRBV6-1 with TRBJ1-5; the D gene is possibly TRBD1 (5 bases). Trimming left V 6 bases short and J 1 base short, with 7 bases between. This CDR3 is built from 13 residues. Germline lookup yields CDR1 MNHNS and CDR2 SASEGT. CDR3: CASRGGSNQPQHF. The CDR3 DNA reads as TGTGCCAGCAGGGGGGGGAGCAATCAGCCCCAGCATTTT.